In its sample, the clone carrying this TCR beta chain was seen many times. The germline gives CDR1 SQVTM, CDR2 ANQGSEA. This CDR3 spans 14 amino acids. V lost 4 bases, J lost 4 bases, and 7 bases stayed unmatched. Template material for amplifying TCR beta CDR3 regions consisted of RNA transcripts. First-round RT-PCR targeting the TCR CDR3 was performed with the HTBI primer set. Using its own MiXCR run on the multiplex PCR reads, TCRdb lists one record per CDR3 protein. The table lists 490,000 or so distinct CDR3 sequences, about 20% of them singletons, with less than 55% in the top ten. The sample comes from a study of T cells in Graves' hyperthyroidism and ophthalmopathy. Each diagnosis drew on symptoms, thyroxine, TRAb, thyroid ultrasound and orbital computed tomography findings. From roughly 9.2 ml of fresh peripheral blood, PBMCs were isolated.

The J gene is TRBJ2-5, the V gene TRBV29-1; TRBD1 agrees at 9 bases. The origin of this receptor is a middle-aged man with Graves' ophthalmopathy. The sequenced sample consisted of blood. As DNA, the CDR3 is TGCAGCGTTGGTTCGGGACAGGGCTCAGAGACCCAGTACTTC. Translated: CSVGSGQGSETQYF.